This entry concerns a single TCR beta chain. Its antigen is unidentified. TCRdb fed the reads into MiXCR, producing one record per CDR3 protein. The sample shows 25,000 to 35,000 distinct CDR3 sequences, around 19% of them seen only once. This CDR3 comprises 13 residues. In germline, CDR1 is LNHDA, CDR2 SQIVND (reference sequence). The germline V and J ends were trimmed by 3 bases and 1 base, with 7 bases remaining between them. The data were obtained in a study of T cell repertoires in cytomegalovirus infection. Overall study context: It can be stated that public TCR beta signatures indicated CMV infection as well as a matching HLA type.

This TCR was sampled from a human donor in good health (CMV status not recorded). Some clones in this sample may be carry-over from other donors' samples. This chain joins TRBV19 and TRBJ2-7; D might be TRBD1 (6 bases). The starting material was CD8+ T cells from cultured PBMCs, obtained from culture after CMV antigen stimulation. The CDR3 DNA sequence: TGTGCCAGTAGTATTACAGGGTCCTACGAGCAGTACTTC. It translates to CASSITGSYEQYF.